Below are 26 T cell receptor beta chains sequenced from a single sample in a study of T-cell memory formation after mild COVID-19. MiXCR, applied by TCRdb to the 5' RACE reads, yields one record per CDR3 protein. The sample lists 260,000 or so distinct CDR3 sequences; 16% were seen once. Sequencing input: PBMCs or a T cell subset sorted from them (not recorded which). Receptors originate from a man between 18 and 35 years old who had mild COVID-19 (a few samples of this study predate the infection). Cell type and time point are not known.

This clonotype was seen only a few times. The chain employs TRBV4-1 and TRBJ1-1; a possible D gene is TRBD1 (6 bases). This CDR3 is built from 17 residues. The ends were cut back, 5 bases at V and 0 bases at J, with 19 bases in the middle. The germline V gene has CDR1 MGHRA and CDR2 YSYEKL. The DNA for the CDR3 is TGCGCCAGCAGCACCTCGGGAGGGGACATTATGAACACTGAAGCTTTCTTT. This gives the protein CASSTSGGDIMNTEAFF.

The rearrangement links TRBV6-5 to TRBJ2-1, with TRBD1 matching 7 bases. Losses at the gene ends were 2 bases for V and 4 bases for J; bases not matched to a gene: 11. Germline CDR1 and CDR2: MNHEY and SVGAGI. The CDR3 length is 17 residues. The CDR3 region has the DNA TGTGCCAGCAGTTACACCATGACAGGGCCGGTATACAATGAGCAGTTCTTC. Its translation is CASSYTMTGPVYNEQFF.

This clonotype was picked up a small number of times. V and J are TRBV9 and TRBJ2-3, with D tentatively TRBD1 or TRBD2 (5 bases each). In germline, CDR1 is SGDLS, CDR2 YYNGEE. The CDR3 sequence is 17 residues long. Between the trimmed V and J ends, which lost 0 bases and 4 bases, there was a span of 18 bases. The chain's CDR3 is CASSVDRGRAPSDTQYF. DNA of the CDR3: TGTGCCAGCAGCGTAGATCGGGGCCGAGCCCCCTCAGATACGCAGTATTTT.

This clonotype came up many times. The rearrangement joins TRBV5-1 to TRBJ2-3; the match to TRBD1 covers 7 bases. After removal of 4 bases from V and 4 bases from J, the junction contained 15 bases not matched to a gene. The V gene's germline CDR1 is SGHRS and CDR2 YFSETQ. The CDR3 loop spans 17 amino acids. CDR3 loop: CASSRTGDKYVADTQYF. CDR3 nucleotides: TGCGCCAGCAGCCGGACAGGAGATAAGTATGTGGCAGATACGCAGTATTTT.

This clonotype was seen more than once but under ten times. This chain uses TRBV5-6 with TRBJ1-2, with D hard to call. The CDR3 spans 15 residues. Per the germline V gene, CDR1 is SGHDT and CDR2 is YYEEEE. V was clipped by 0 bases and J by 5 bases, with 14 bases between them. CDR3 protein: CASSLGTFVSYGYTF. In DNA form, the CDR3 reads TGTGCCAGCAGCTTGGGGACGTTTGTCTCTTATGGCTACACCTTC.

This chain uses TRBV20-1 with TRBJ2-3; 7 bases are a match to TRBD1. J was trimmed by 14 bases and V by 3 bases; bases with no gene match: 8. The CDR3 has 11 amino acids. CDR1 DFQATT and CDR2 SNEGSKA come from the germline V gene (reference sequence). The CDR3 reads CSASRTGEGYF. CDR3 DNA: TGCAGTGCTAGCCGGACAGGAGAGGGGTATTTT.

The chain recombines TRBV12-3 or TRBV12-4 with TRBJ2-3; D might be TRBD2 (6 bases). Trimming removed 6 bases from V and 3 bases from J, with 16 bases in between. This CDR3 region has 15 residues. As DNA, the CDR3 is TGTGCCAGCAGGGGGAGGAGGGCCGGGACAGATACGCAGTATTTT. Translated, it gives CASRGRRAGTDTQYF.

This clonotype has ten or more counts. The chain carries TRBV2 and TRBJ1-5, with D hard to call. Trimming took off 3 bases at V and 5 bases at J, with 11 bases between the two ends. The CDR3 has 14 residues. From germline, CDR1 is SNHLY and CDR2 FYNNEI. The DNA for the CDR3 is TGTGCCAGCAGTGACATAGGAGGAGATCAGCCCCAGCATTTT. Amino acid sequence: CASSDIGGDQPQHF.

Notes on this clonotype: The junction and the germline gene differ at one end; a read error may be behind it. The rearrangement uses TRBV12-3 or TRBV12-4 and TRBJ2-7, with 8 bases identical to TRBD2. This CDR3 contains 15 residues. In DNA, the CDR3 is TGTGCCAGCAGCCCCTCGCGGGGGGTGTCCTACGGGCAGTACTTC. As protein: CASSPSRGVSYGQYF.

In this sample, this clonotype turned up a few times. V is TRBV6-6 and J is TRBJ1-6; 7 bases map to TRBD1. The CDR3 is 15 amino acids. Germline-derived CDR1 and CDR2 are MNHNY and SVGAGI (reference sequence). J lost 9 bases, V lost 2 bases, and 7 bases had no gene match. CDR3 residues: CASSYLQGKPSPLHF. DNA of the CDR3: TGTGCCAGCAGTTACCTACAGGGGAAACCTTCACCCCTCCACTTT.

The chain combines TRBV29-1 with TRBJ2-1; 11 bases match TRBD2. Germline V lookup: CDR1 SQVTM, CDR2 ANQGSEA. This CDR3 has 18 residues. Germline trimming cut 0 bases from V and 6 bases from J; bases unmatched to any gene: 13. CDR3 amino acids: CSVEDLGHSGGVSNEQFF. The CDR3 DNA reads TGCAGCGTTGAAGATTTGGGGCATAGCGGGGGGGTTAGCAATGAGCAGTTCTTC.

The V gene is TRBV12-3 or TRBV12-4, the J gene TRBJ1-2; 7 bases are shared with TRBD1. This CDR3 spans 12 amino acids. J gave up 13 bases and V 5 bases, and 10 bases lay outside the gene matches. The CDR3 DNA reads as TGTGCCAGCAGTATCAGGACAGGTGGTTGCACCTTC. Encoded protein: CASSIRTGGCTF.

V is TRBV7-9 and J is TRBJ2-3, with 8 positions matching TRBD2. The germline V gene encodes CDR1 SEHNR and CDR2 FQNEAQ (reference sequence). The junction had 12 bases not matched to a gene; V was cut back by 5 bases and J by 5 bases. This CDR3 is built from 16 residues. The CDR3 coding sequence is TGTGCCAGCAGCGACACTCCGGGGGGGCCGGGAGATACGCAGTATTTT. This translates into CASSDTPGGPGDTQYF.

As for this clonotype: Relative to the germline gene, one junction end is altered; a read error may explain this. This CDR3 reads CARSLAGGPETQYF. DNA for the CDR3: TGTGCCCGCAGCTTAGCGGGGGGGCCAGAGACCCAGTACTTC. The rearrangement joins TRBV11-2 to TRBJ2-5; 11 nucleotides align to TRBD2. The germline V gene encodes CDR1 SGHAT and CDR2 FQNNGV. The CDR3 contains 14 residues.

This rearrangement joins TRBV3-1 to TRBJ2-2; TRBD1 agrees at 7 bases. This CDR3 has 13 residues. Germline V CDR1 and CDR2: LGHDT, YNNKEL (reference sequence). CDR3 sequence: CAQRDRDAGELFF. The CDR3 DNA follows: TGTGCTCAACGAGACAGGGACGCCGGGGAGCTGTTTTTT.

This clonotype was observed a few times. This chain connects TRBV20-1 to TRBJ2-4, with no clear D. CDR1 and CDR2 from the germline V gene are DFQATT and SNEGSKA (reference sequence). The V gene lost 3 bases and the J gene lost 13 bases, with 10 bases spanning the gap. The CDR3 is 10 amino acids. In DNA form, the CDR3 reads TGCAGTGCTAGCAGACTCTCCCAGTACTTC. It codes for CSASRLSQYF.

The gene calls are TRBV15 and TRBJ2-3; the D call may be TRBD1 or TRBD2 (5 bases each). CDR3 length: 17 amino acids. Germline CDR1 is LNHNV and CDR2 is YYDKDF (reference sequence). Trimming took 0 bases from V and 3 from J, leaving 16 bases between them. CDR3 sequence reads: CATSRDLWAGRTDTQYF. CDR3 nucleotide sequence: TGTGCCACCAGCAGAGACCTCTGGGCAGGGAGAACAGATACGCAGTATTTT.

This clonotype was found a few times. The chain couples TRBV20-1 to TRBJ2-3, with D maybe TRBD2 (5 bases). The CDR3 has 14 residues. V lost 6 bases and J lost 0, with 13 bases in between. Germline lookup yields CDR1 DFQATT and CDR2 SNEGSKA (reference sequence). CDR3 protein: CSARPGSSTDTQYF. The DNA for the CDR3 is TGCAGTGCCAGACCGGGGTCTAGCACAGATACGCAGTATTTT.

This clonotype was observed a handful of times. V gene TRBV12-3 or TRBV12-4 combines with J gene TRBJ1-2; TRBD1 is a possible D gene (5 bases). V was pared by 6 bases and J by 5 bases, with 19 bases between. The CDR3 has 15 residues. CDR3 bases: TGTGCCAGCAGCCCCCAAGGGACGACTCTTTATGGCTACACCTTC. Protein product: CASSPQGTTLYGYTF.

This rearrangement joins TRBV7-3 to TRBJ2-1; 7 nucleotides line up with TRBD1. Per germline, CDR1 SGHTA and CDR2 FQGTGA. The V gene end was trimmed by 4 bases and the J gene end by 9 bases; junction bases not matched to a gene: 6. The CDR3 loop spans 13 amino acids. CDR3 protein: CASSSGGSSEQFF. CDR3 bases: TGTGCCAGCAGCTCAGGGGGTAGTTCTGAGCAGTTCTTC.

The chain combines TRBV25-1 with TRBJ2-5; D unresolved. The CDR3 is made up of 13 amino acids. CDR1 is MGHDK and CDR2 is SYGVNS in the germline V gene. V was clipped by 3 bases and J by 6 bases, with 11 bases between them. CDR3 in DNA: TGTGCCAGCAGTGAGTACAGTACCAAGACCCAGTACTTC. It translates to CASSEYSTKTQYF.

The CDR3 protein is CASSVEGGSNQPQHF. Written as DNA, the CDR3 is TGTGCCAGCAGCGTAGAAGGGGGCAGCAATCAGCCCCAGCATTTT. The rearrangement uses TRBV9 and TRBJ1-5; 7 nucleotides line up with TRBD1. Per the germline V gene, CDR1 is SGDLS and CDR2 is YYNGEE. The V segment lost 0 bases and the J segment 1 base; nucleotides outside the gene matches: 1. CDR3 size: 15 residues.

This clonotype turned up a few times. This sequence joins TRBV6-5 and TRBJ1-6; D unresolved. Trimming cost V 7 bases and J 4 bases, with 14 bases left between them. Germline V gene data show CDR1 as MNHEY and CDR2 as SVGAGI. This CDR3 is built from 15 residues. As DNA, the CDR3 is TGTGCCAGCACTCGTGAAGGGCCGTATAATTCACCCCTCCACTTT. Residues: CASTREGPYNSPLHF.

The V and J genes are TRBV20-1 and TRBJ2-7; D possibly uses TRBD1 or TRBD2 (6 bases each). Germline V gene data show CDR1 as DFQATT and CDR2 as SNEGSKA (reference sequence). V lost 3 bases and J lost 2, with 8 bases in between. The CDR3 runs 12 residues. This CDR3 is CSARRDTYEQYV. The CDR3 region has the DNA TGCAGTGCTAGGCGGGACACCTACGAGCAGTACGTC.

This clonotype has a handful of counts. The chain combines TRBV7-3 with TRBJ2-3; D is possibly TRBD2 (7 bases). CDR3 length: 15 amino acids. Germline CDR1 reads SGHTA; CDR2 reads FQGTGA. V shed 5 bases and J shed 6 bases, with 18 bases lying between them. The CDR3 is CASSPNAGAGDTQYF. The CDR3 DNA reads TGTGCCAGCAGCCCTAACGCGGGGGCTGGGGATACGCAGTATTTT.

This clonotype was seen only a few times. The genes are TRBV9 and TRBJ2-5, with D perhaps TRBD2 (5 bases). Germline V gene lookup returns CDR1 SGDLS and CDR2 YYNGEE. This CDR3 spans 13 amino acids. With 4 bases removed from V and 4 bases from J, the gap between germline ends came to 11 bases. In nucleotides, the CDR3 is TGTGCCAGCAGCCCGGGGTGGGGAGAGACCCAGTACTTC. As protein: CASSPGWGETQYF.